These 30 T cell receptor beta chains were all obtained from the same sample, sequenced in a study of T cell responses to AZD1222 COVID-19 vaccine. Using immunoSEQ multiplex PCR, the repertoire was profiled, and TCRdb retains in-frame clones only, with some absent. This sample has about 96,000 clones, with roughly 90% found just once. Material: peripheral blood, obtained on day 0 of AZD1222 vaccination. These receptors were collected from an adult in good health.

The chain couples TRBV19 to TRBJ2-5; 10 nucleotides match TRBD1. CDR1 and CDR2 (germline): LNHDA, SQIVND (reference sequence). V gave up 7 bases and J gave up 2 bases; unmatched junction bases: 4. CDR3 length: 14 residues. CDR3 residues: CASTTGGVQETQYF. CDR3 nucleotides: TGTGCCAGTACGACAGGGGGCGTTCAAGAGACCCAGTACTTC.

This chain uses TRBV6-2 or TRBV6-3 with TRBJ1-5; D is ambiguous. The CDR3 length is 13 residues. Trimming left V 4 bases short and J 5 bases short, with 9 bases between. Germline V lookup: CDR1 MNHEY, CDR2 SVGEGT. The CDR3 DNA follows: TGTGCCAGCAGTTGGTGGAGGGATCAGCCCCAGCATTTT. Amino acid sequence: CASSWWRDQPQHF.

The V and J genes are TRBV2 and TRBJ2-5, with a possible D match to TRBD1 (5 bases). Germline V CDR1 and CDR2: SNHLY, FYNNEI. There are 12 residues in the CDR3. Trimming took 6 bases from V and 5 from J, leaving 10 bases between them. The CDR3 loop reads CASRRGTETQYF. DNA for the CDR3: TGTGCCAGCAGAAGGGGAACTGAGACCCAGTACTTC.

The chain recombines TRBV2 with TRBJ1-6; D remains unclear. The CDR3 runs 17 residues. V gave up 6 bases and J gave up 8 bases, with 23 bases separating them. The germline gives CDR1 SNHLY, CDR2 FYNNEI. The CDR3 reads CASSASFGRSGDSPLHF. CDR3 in DNA: TGTGCCAGCAGCGCATCATTCGGACGGTCGGGTGATTCACCCCTCCACTTT.

The chain uses TRBV28 and TRBJ1-4, with TRBD1 matching over 12 bases. V lost 8 bases, J lost 6 bases, and 7 bases stayed unmatched. Per the germline V gene, CDR1 is MDHEN and CDR2 is SYDVKM. The CDR3 length is 15 residues. The CDR3: CASAGQGAGDEKLFF. The CDR3 DNA reads TGTGCCAGCGCGGGACAGGGGGCAGGGGATGAAAAACTGTTTTTT.

This chain joins TRBV15 and TRBJ1-2; no clear D gene. Trimming removed 4 bases at V and 9 bases at J, with 15 bases between. The CDR3 is 13 amino acids. Germline V CDR1 and CDR2: LNHNV, YYDKDF (reference sequence). For the CDR3, the DNA is TGTGCCACCAGCAAAACCGACACGATTAGCTACACCTTC. The encoded protein is CATSKTDTISYTF.

Concerning this clone itself: Compared with germline, one end of the junction differs, possibly owing to a read error. V gene TRBV10-3 combines with J gene TRBJ1-1, with D perhaps TRBD1 (5 bases). The CDR3 runs 14 residues. Germline lookup yields CDR1 ENHRY and CDR2 SYGVKD. The CDR3: CAISQSGGNTEAFF. The DNA for the CDR3 is TGTGCCATCAGTCAGTCGGGGGGGAACACTGAAGCTTTCTTT.

The CDR3: CAREGAGGNTGELFF. The CDR3, as DNA: TGTGCCAGAGAGGGAGCGGGAGGAAACACCGGGGAGCTGTTTTTT. The V and J genes are TRBV28 and TRBJ2-2; 9 nucleotides match TRBD2. This CDR3 has 15 residues. Germline-derived CDR1 and CDR2 are MDHEN and SYDVKM. Trimming removed 9 bases from V and 2 bases from J; junction bases left unmatched: 7.

This clone showed up just once. The chain carries TRBV7-9 and TRBJ2-7, with TRBD1 identical over 7 bases. The germline gives CDR1 SEHNR, CDR2 FQNEAQ (reference sequence). With V trimmed by 7 bases and J by 2 bases, 17 bases remained unmatched. This CDR3 is 17 amino acids long. CDR3 protein: CASTGPGTVSLAYEQYF. In DNA, the CDR3 is TGTGCCAGCACCGGACCTGGGACAGTCTCCCTCGCCTACGAGCAGTACTTC.

This chain joins TRBV6-2 or TRBV6-3 and TRBJ1-4; TRBD1 is a possible D gene (6 bases). V was pared by 2 bases and J by 7 bases, with 14 bases between. This CDR3 contains 15 residues. Germline V gene sequence: CDR1 MNHEY, CDR2 SVGEGT. The CDR3 DNA sequence: TGTGCCAGCAGTTACAGGGGGGCACTTACTGAAAAACTGTTTTTT. It yields the protein CASSYRGALTEKLFF.

The chain recombines TRBV7-3 with TRBJ2-1; D gene ambiguous. This CDR3 comprises 12 residues. From germline, CDR1 is SGHTA and CDR2 FQGTGA. The V end lost 0 bases, the J end lost 8 bases, and 5 bases lay between the germline ends. DNA of the CDR3: TGTGCCAGCAGCTTAACGGCGGATGAGCAGTTCTTC. It encodes CASSLTADEQFF.

The J gene is TRBJ1-5, the V gene TRBV18; D is possibly TRBD1 (5 bases). CDR3 length equals 16 residues. Germline lookup yields CDR1 KGHSH and CDR2 LQKENI. Trimming took off 3 bases at V and 2 bases at J, with 14 bases between the two ends. CDR3 DNA: TGTGCCAGCTCACCCTTGGGACGGGGAGGCAATCAGCCCCAGCATTTT. Translating gives CASSPLGRGGNQPQHF.

The chain employs TRBV28 and TRBJ1-2; no reliable D call. Germline-derived CDR1 and CDR2 are MDHEN and SYDVKM. The V end lost 7 bases, the J end lost 2 bases, and 11 bases lay between the germline ends. The CDR3 runs to 13 residues. The CDR3 bases are TGTGCCAGCACCAACCCCCAGAACTATGGCTACACCTTC. Protein sequence: CASTNPQNYGYTF.

This sequence joins TRBV27 and TRBJ2-1; D remains ambiguous. Germline assignment: CDR1 MNHEY and CDR2 SMNVEV (reference sequence). CDR3 length equals 15 residues. Trimming left V 3 bases short and J 1 base short, with 10 bases between. The CDR3 protein is CASSFFPLSYNEQFF. CDR3 bases: TGTGCCAGCAGTTTCTTTCCTCTTTCCTACAATGAGCAGTTCTTC.

The rearrangement uses TRBV11-2 and TRBJ2-1; 8 nucleotides line up with TRBD1. Per the germline V gene, CDR1 is SGHAT and CDR2 is FQNNGV. V lost 6 bases to trimming and J lost 5 bases; unmatched junction nucleotides: 6. The CDR3 spans 14 residues. CDR3 nucleotides: TGTGCCAGCAGACGACAGGGGCCTGACAATGAGCAGTTCTTC. Translation gives CASRRQGPDNEQFF.

This chain links TRBV30 with TRBJ1-1, with 7 bases lining up with TRBD1. V shed 0 bases and J 0 bases; nucleotides not matched to a gene: 7. The CDR3 sequence is 16 residues long. Germline V gene sequence: CDR1 GTSNPN, CDR2 SVGIG (reference sequence). The CDR3 DNA reads TGTGCCTGGAGTGTACCCCCTGGGACAGTGAACACTGAAGCTTTCTTT. Encoded protein: CAWSVPPGTVNTEAFF.

In this sample, this clone turned up once. This chain connects TRBV18 to TRBJ1-6; possibly TRBD1 for D (6 bases). The germline V and J ends were trimmed by 6 bases and 5 bases, with 14 bases remaining between them. This CDR3 contains 15 residues. Germline CDR1 and CDR2: KGHSH and LQKENI. The CDR3 nucleotides are TGTGCCAGCTCCCCGGCCAGGGGAAATAATTCACCCCTCCACTTT. Its protein product is CASSPARGNNSPLHF.

This chain uses TRBV18 with TRBJ1-6, with a possible D match to TRBD1 (5 bases). V was shortened by 5 bases and J by 8 bases, with 13 bases between the two germline ends. The germline V gene has CDR1 KGHSH and CDR2 LQKENI. CDR3 length: 14 residues. The CDR3 DNA is TGTGCCAGCTCAGACCGGGCCAGGGATTCACCCCTCCACTTT. This translates into CASSDRARDSPLHF.

V is TRBV11-2 and J is TRBJ2-1, with 8 bases identical to TRBD2. Germline loops: CDR1 SGHAT, CDR2 FQNNGV. V lost 6 bases, J lost 6 bases, and 10 bases stayed unmatched. The CDR3 is made up of 15 amino acids. CDR3 sequence reads: CASRGLTSALNEQFF. The DNA of the CDR3 is TGTGCCAGCAGGGGCCTGACTAGCGCCCTCAATGAGCAGTTCTTC. Complete variable domain (other parts from reference TRBV11-2 and TRBJ2-1): EAGVAQSPRYKIIEKRQSVAFWCNPISGHATLYWYQQILGQGPKLLIQFQNNGVVDDSQLPKDRFSAERLKGVDSTLKIQPAKLEDSAVYLCASRGLTSALNEQFFGPGTRLTVL.

J is TRBJ2-7 and V is TRBV21-1; the DNA was not used to check the table's D call, TRBD1. TRBV21-1 is reported as a pseudogene. CDR3 length equals 15 residues. The CDR3 DNA reads as TGTGCCAGCAGCAAAGGAATAGGACACGGAGACGAGCAGTACTTC. This sequence encodes CASSKGIGHGDEQYF.

The chain recombines TRBV21-1 with TRBJ2-3; the DNA was not used to check the table's D call, TRBD2. TRBV21-1 is assigned pseudogene status. The CDR3 runs 14 residues. The CDR3 DNA follows: TGTGCCAGCCCCACCCCGAGGGGCACAGATACGCAGTATTTT. This codes for CASPTPRGTDTQYF.

This clone was detected only a few times. The gene calls are TRBV7-8 and TRBJ2-7, with 9 bases identical to TRBD1. The V gene's germline CDR1 is SGHVS and CDR2 FQNEAQ. V lost 1 base and J lost 9; bases outside the gene matches: 10. The CDR3 contains 15 residues. CDR3 loop: CASSLGTGELVGQYF. The CDR3 DNA is TGTGCCAGCAGCTTAGGGACAGGGGAATTGGTGGGGCAGTACTTC.

The chain uses TRBV6-2 or TRBV6-3 and TRBJ2-7; D gene unclear. Trimming took 5 bases from V and 4 from J, leaving 15 bases between them. Per germline, CDR1 MNHEY and CDR2 SVGEGT. This CDR3 is built from 14 residues. This CDR3 is CASSTRLHRYEQYF. The CDR3, as DNA: TGTGCCAGCAGTACCAGACTTCATAGGTACGAGCAGTACTTC.

The gene calls are TRBV10-1 and TRBJ2-1; TRBD2 matches at 7 bases. The CDR3 loop spans 14 amino acids. In germline, CDR1 is WNHNN, CDR2 SYGVQD (reference sequence). The V segment lost 10 bases and the J segment 4 bases; nucleotides outside the gene matches: 10. This CDR3 reads CATFTWGGYNEQFF. CDR3 coding DNA: TGCGCCACCTTTACGTGGGGGGGTTACAATGAGCAGTTCTTC.

The chain uses TRBV5-1 and TRBJ1-4, with 10 positions matching TRBD1. After removal of 4 bases from V and 7 bases from J, the junction contained 7 bases not matched to a gene. In germline, CDR1 is SGHRS, CDR2 YFSETQ. The CDR3 loop spans 15 amino acids. The DNA of the CDR3 is TGCGCCAGCAGCGTCTCCGGGACAGGGGTTGAAAAACTGTTTTTT. It yields the protein CASSVSGTGVEKLFF.

The chain has TRBV6-2 or TRBV6-3 and TRBJ2-5; 12 nucleotides align to TRBD2. Trimming took 5 bases from V and 5 from J; bases not matched to a gene: 6. The CDR3 has 15 amino acids. Germline CDR1 reads MNHEY; CDR2 reads SVGEGT. Here the CDR3 reads CASSPRLAGVETQYF. The CDR3 nucleotides are TGTGCCAGCAGTCCGCGACTAGCGGGAGTGGAGACCCAGTACTTC.

The chain is built from TRBV4-3 and TRBJ2-3, with D unclear. Trimming removed 1 base at V and 5 bases at J, with 7 bases between. Germline V CDR1 and CDR2: LGHNA, YSLEER. The CDR3 has 13 residues. CDR3 DNA: TGCGCCAGCAGCCAAGGATGGGGAGATACGCAGTATTTT. As protein: CASSQGWGDTQYF.

J is TRBJ2-2 and V is TRBV5-4; no clear D gene. V shed 0 bases and J shed 4 bases, with 7 bases lying between them. Germline lookup yields CDR1 SGHNT and CDR2 YYREEE (reference sequence). The CDR3 has 14 residues. CDR3 in amino acids: CASSLGSRTGELFF. The CDR3 region has the DNA TGTGCCAGCAGCTTGGGGAGCCGCACCGGGGAGCTGTTTTTT.

This clone was detected once. The chain has TRBV6-1 and TRBJ2-1; 16 bases align to TRBD2. The germline V gene encodes CDR1 MNHNS and CDR2 SASEGT. V was pared by 3 bases and J by 7 bases, with 3 bases of the junction left unmatched. The CDR3 consists of 16 residues. The CDR3 DNA sequence: TGTGCCAGCAGTGATGGGACTAGCGGGAGGGGTAATGAGCAGTTCTTC. Translation: CASSDGTSGRGNEQFF.

V is TRBV27 and J is TRBJ1-6; tentative D call: TRBD1 (5 bases). The CDR3 loop spans 15 amino acids. Trimming removed 4 bases from V and 2 bases from J, with 9 bases in between. Germline V gene sequence: CDR1 MNHEY, CDR2 SMNVEV (reference sequence). The CDR3 DNA is TGTGCCAGCAGTTATGGGGCAACCTATAATTCACCCCTCCACTTT. Translation gives CASSYGATYNSPLHF.